Sequencing of this T cell receptor beta chain was carried out in a study of blood T cell repertoires in COVID-19. On the study more broadly: Acute-phase and convalescent COVID-19 samples originated in the United States, Italy and Spain.

V gave up 1 base and J gave up 4 bases, with 11 bases separating them. From germline, CDR1 is LGHDT and CDR2 YNNKEL (reference sequence). The length of the CDR3 is 15 residues. Profiled with immunoSEQ multiplex PCR; TCRdb holds only in-frame clones, not every one. The table records about 30,000 clones, more than 85% of them present only once. Sequencing was performed on peripheral blood. The TCR sequence derives from a human donor in a cohort sampled during active COVID-19. The donor label of this sample is uncertain. V is TRBV3-1 (or the pseudogene TRBV3-2) and J is TRBJ1-5; a possible D gene is TRBD1 (5 bases). CDR3 sequence reads: CASSQGEAGNQPQHF. For the CDR3, the DNA is TGTGCCAGCAGCCAAGGAGAAGCAGGGAATCAGCCCCAGCATTTT.